The 29 T cell receptor beta chains below come from one sample, sequenced in a study of blood T cell repertoires in COVID-19. The assay was immunoSEQ multiplex PCR, and TCRdb's table has in-frame clones only and misses some. The sample contains about 81,000 clones, roughly four fifths of which appear only once. The sequencing sample was made of peripheral blood. The receptors derive from a human donor in a cohort sampled during active COVID-19.

The rearrangement links TRBV15 to TRBJ1-2, with TRBD1 matching 7 bases. Unmatched junction bases numbered 9, after V lost 0 bases and J lost 5 bases. The CDR3 spans 16 residues. The V gene's germline CDR1 is LNHNV and CDR2 YYDKDF (reference sequence). CDR3 in amino acids: CATSRDPLGTVYGYTF. Here the CDR3 DNA reads TGTGCCACCAGCAGAGACCCCCTTGGGACAGTTTATGGCTACACCTTC.

The chain links TRBV28 to TRBJ2-6; tentative D call: TRBD1 (6 bases). Germline values: CDR1 MDHEN, CDR2 SYDVKM. Trimming stripped 5 bases from V and 0 bases from J, with 11 bases between. This CDR3 is 16 amino acids long. The CDR3 loop is CASSRTGSSGANVLTF. DNA of the CDR3: TGTGCCAGCAGTCGTACAGGGAGCTCTGGGGCCAACGTCCTGACTTTC. The full variable domain, in which reference TRBV28 and TRBJ2-6 provide the parts outside the CDR3, is DVKVTQSSRYLVKRTGEKVFLECVQDMDHENMFWYRQDPGLGLRLIYFSYDVKMKEKGDIPEGYSVSREKKERFSLILESASTNQTSMYLCASSRTGSSGANVLTFGAGSRLTVL.

The CDR3 sequence is CASSLGSGLSYGYTF. The CDR3 nucleotides read TGTGCCAGCAGCTTAGGCTCAGGGCTATCCTATGGCTACACCTTC. J is TRBJ1-2 and V is TRBV7-2, with D perhaps matching TRBD1 (5 bases). The CDR3 contains 15 residues. V was shortened by 1 base and J by 4 bases, with 13 bases between the two germline ends. From germline, CDR1 is SGHTA and CDR2 FQGNSA.

V is TRBV5-4 and J is TRBJ1-4, with 7 bases identical to TRBD1. Germline CDR1 SGHNT, CDR2 YYREEE (reference sequence). V was clipped by 4 bases and J by 6 bases; unmatched bases: 9. This CDR3 has 15 residues. CDR3 region: CASSKGTELYEKLFF. DNA for the CDR3: TGTGCCAGCAGCAAGGGGACAGAACTGTATGAAAAACTGTTTTTT.

The chain joins TRBV28 to TRBJ1-2; TRBD1 is a possible D gene (6 bases). The CDR3 contains 14 residues. The ends were cut back, 8 bases at V and 7 bases at J, with 20 bases in the middle. Germline CDR1 and CDR2: MDHEN and SYDVKM. The CDR3 bases are TGTGCCAGCGTCCAGGGGTGGCAGGACGCTGGCTACACCTTC. Amino acid sequence: CASVQGWQDAGYTF.

The V and J genes are TRBV6-6 and TRBJ2-7; 10 bases fit TRBD1. Germline V gene sequence: CDR1 MNHNY, CDR2 SVGAGI (reference sequence). V lost 0 bases, J lost 9 bases, and 8 bases stayed unmatched. The CDR3 length is 15 residues. In DNA, the CDR3 is TGTGCCAGCAGTTACTCGACAGGGGGCGCGGCAAGGCAGTACTTC. Its translation: CASSYSTGGAARQYF.

The rearrangement joins TRBV5-6 to TRBJ2-7, with a possible D match to TRBD1 (5 bases). Germline CDR1 SGHDT, CDR2 YYEEEE. V was trimmed by 1 base and J by 2 bases, leaving 13 bases between them. The CDR3 has 15 amino acids. CDR3 nucleotide sequence: TGTGCCAGCAGCTTGAGGCAGGGTTTCACCTACGAGCAGTACTTC. Translated: CASSLRQGFTYEQYF.

The V and J genes are TRBV4-1 and TRBJ2-5; TRBD1 aligns across 7 bases. The germline gives CDR1 MGHRA, CDR2 YSYEKL. CDR3 length: 13 residues. V lost 4 bases, J lost 2 bases, and 1 base stayed unmatched. For the CDR3, the DNA is TGCGCCAGCAGCCCACAGGGGCAAGAGACCCAGTACTTC. Encoded protein: CASSPQGQETQYF.

J is TRBJ2-3 and V is TRBV5-1, with D tentatively TRBD1 (6 bases). V gave up 4 bases and J gave up 2 bases, with 20 bases separating them. CDR3 length equals 17 residues. CDR1 SGHRS and CDR2 YFSETQ come from the germline V gene. CDR3 in DNA: TGCGCCAGCAGCCCGCCGACCGGGACAATTAACACAGATACGCAGTATTTT. Encoded protein: CASSPPTGTINTDTQYF.

The CDR3 DNA sequence: TGTGCCAGCAGTTTTCATAGCGGGGGGGCTTCTGTTAATGAGCAGTTCTTC. Amino acid sequence: CASSFHSGGASVNEQFF. V is TRBV27 and J is TRBJ2-1, with 11 positions matching TRBD2. J lost 7 bases, V lost 3 bases, and 11 bases had no gene match. The CDR3 spans 17 residues. In germline, CDR1 is MNHEY, CDR2 SMNVEV (reference sequence).

The chain links TRBV3-1 (or the pseudogene TRBV3-2) to TRBJ1-2; 7 bases are shared with TRBD1. Germline V gene data show CDR1 as LGHDT and CDR2 as YNNKEL (reference sequence). Trimming at V came to 5 bases and at J to 0 bases, leaving 6 bases not matched to a gene. CDR3 size: 15 residues. The CDR3 protein is CASSLGTATNYGYTF. The CDR3 nucleotides read TGTGCCAGCAGCTTAGGGACAGCGACTAACTATGGCTACACCTTC.

The chain recombines TRBV28 with TRBJ1-6, with D perhaps matching TRBD1 (6 bases). Germline assignment: CDR1 MDHEN and CDR2 SYDVKM. Between the trimmed V and J ends, which lost 7 bases and 10 bases, there was a span of 20 bases. This CDR3 comprises 15 residues. The CDR3 DNA is TGTGCCAGCATCACCTCGAGGGGGGGTGGGTCACCCCTCCACTTT. It encodes CASITSRGGGSPLHF.

CDR3 loop: CASSPVNSGTAYEQYF. The DNA for the CDR3 is TGTGCCAGCTCACCCGTAAACTCCGGGACAGCCTACGAGCAGTACTTC. The chain links TRBV18 to TRBJ2-7; 7 bases agree with TRBD1. The V and J ends lost 3 bases and 2 bases, in that order; junction bases with no gene match: 10. The CDR3 contains 16 residues. The germline V gene encodes CDR1 KGHSH and CDR2 LQKENI.

V is TRBV5-1 and J is TRBJ2-7, with TRBD1 identical over 10 bases. This CDR3 has 16 amino acids. The germline V gene encodes CDR1 SGHRS and CDR2 YFSETQ. V was clipped by 4 bases and J by 2 bases; unmatched bases: 9. The CDR3 protein is CASSQGIGQGAYEQYF. The CDR3 DNA reads TGCGCCAGCAGCCAGGGAATCGGACAGGGGGCCTACGAGCAGTACTTC. Full variable domain (missing parts from reference TRBV5-1 and TRBJ2-7): KAGVTQTPRYLIKTRGQQVTLSCSPISGHRSVSWYQQTPGQGLQFLFEYFSETQRNKGNFPGRFSGRQFSNSRSEMNVSTLELGDSALYLCASSQGIGQGAYEQYFGPGTRLTVT.

The chain joins TRBV11-2 to TRBJ2-3; D is unclear. This CDR3 has 17 amino acids. Germline lookup yields CDR1 SGHAT and CDR2 FQNNGV. Trimming took off 2 bases at V and 1 base at J, with 16 bases between the two ends. CDR3 nucleotides: TGTGCCAGCAGCTTAAGTGCCTCTAGTTATCGCACAGATACGCAGTATTTT. As protein: CASSLSASSYRTDTQYF.

The chain employs TRBV12-3 or TRBV12-4 and TRBJ1-2; 8 nucleotides line up with TRBD1. Trimming at V came to 6 bases and at J to 4 bases, leaving 1 base not matched to a gene. The CDR3 totals 12 residues. For the CDR3, the DNA is TGTGCCAGCAGAGGGACAGGCTATGGCTACACCTTC. Translation: CASRGTGYGYTF.

The chain is built from TRBV10-1 and TRBJ2-3, with TRBD2 as a possible D gene (6 bases). Germline V gene data show CDR1 as WNHNN and CDR2 as SYGVQD (reference sequence). Trimming left V 6 bases short and J 3 bases short, with 10 bases between. The CDR3 is 13 amino acids. CDR3 nucleotide sequence: TGCGCCAGCAGAGGAGGGAATACAGATACGCAGTATTTT. This codes for CASRGGNTDTQYF.

The genes are TRBV6-5 and TRBJ2-7, with D possibly TRBD1 on 8 matching bases. Germline CDR1 MNHEY, CDR2 SVGAGI. The germline V and J ends were trimmed by 6 bases and 1 base, with 13 bases remaining between them. This CDR3 comprises 14 residues. The CDR3 here is CASSLQGGSYEQYF. CDR3 nucleotides: TGTGCCAGCAGCCTACAGGGGGGGTCCTACGAGCAGTACTTC.

This clone has ten or more counts. V gene TRBV5-1 combines with J gene TRBJ1-1; a possible D gene is TRBD1 (6 bases). This CDR3 contains 15 residues. V shed 4 bases and J shed 3 bases, with 16 bases lying between them. CDR1 is SGHRS and CDR2 is YFSETQ in the germline V gene. CDR3 amino acids: CASSRTGQRDTEAFF. CDR3 in DNA: TGCGCCAGCAGCAGAACAGGGCAAAGGGACACTGAAGCTTTCTTT. The variable domain in full, completed from reference TRBV5-1 and TRBJ1-1, reads KAGVTQTPRYLIKTRGQQVTLSCSPISGHRSVSWYQQTPGQGLQFLFEYFSETQRNKGNFPGRFSGRQFSNSRSEMNVSTLELGDSALYLCASSRTGQRDTEAFFGQGTRLTVV.

V and J are TRBV5-1 and TRBJ2-5; 9 bases map to TRBD2. Per the germline V gene, CDR1 is SGHRS and CDR2 is YFSETQ. The ends lost 5 bases at V and 5 bases at J; junction bases unmatched: 13. The CDR3 has 16 residues. The CDR3 nucleotides are TGCGCCAGCAGACCCGAGGGGGGACTAGCCGGGGAGACCCAGTACTTC. This translates into CASRPEGGLAGETQYF.

The chain couples TRBV20-1 to TRBJ2-5; 8 bases align to TRBD2. This CDR3 is built from 14 residues. Germline CDR1 and CDR2: DFQATT and SNEGSKA (reference sequence). Losses at the gene ends were 3 bases for V and 5 bases for J; bases not matched to a gene: 8. DNA of the CDR3: TGCAGTGCTAGTAGTTCGGGGGGGTGGGAGACCCAGTACTTC. Its protein is CSASSSGGWETQYF.

This clone was detected only a few times. This chain connects TRBV6-6 to TRBJ2-7; tentative D call: TRBD1 (5 bases). V was pared by 2 bases and J by 2 bases, with 16 bases between. CDR3 length: 16 amino acids. Germline V gene data show CDR1 as MNHNY and CDR2 as SVGAGI (reference sequence). The CDR3 sequence is CASSYPIQGSPYEQYF. CDR3 in DNA: TGTGCCAGCAGTTACCCGATTCAGGGCAGCCCCTACGAGCAGTACTTC.

The V and J genes are TRBV4-1 and TRBJ1-6, with TRBD1 matching over 7 bases. Germline V CDR1 and CDR2: MGHRA, YSYEKL. The CDR3 length is 18 residues. With 2 bases clipped from V and 9 bases from J, the junction kept 16 bases outside the gene matches. CDR3 DNA: TGCGCCAGCAGCCAAAGCCAGGGACAGAGAACTTTGGGTTCACCCCTCCACTTT. This translates into CASSQSQGQRTLGSPLHF.

The CDR3 DNA sequence: TGTGCCAGCAGCGTGTCAGCCGGGACAGTGAGGGATACGCAGTATTTT. Protein product: CASSVSAGTVRDTQYF. The V and J genes are TRBV9 and TRBJ2-3, with 7 bases fitting TRBD1. The CDR3 covers 16 residues. Germline-derived CDR1 and CDR2 are SGDLS and YYNGEE. Losses at the gene ends were 2 bases for V and 6 bases for J; bases not matched to a gene: 12.

The chain recombines TRBV6-5 with TRBJ1-1; a possible D gene is TRBD1 (5 bases). There are 14 residues in the CDR3. V was cut by 0 bases and J by 3 bases, with 8 bases left in between. Germline CDR1 reads MNHEY; CDR2 reads SVGAGI. CDR3 DNA: TGTGCCAGCAGTTACTCGGGGCTGGACACTGAAGCTTTCTTT. Encoded protein: CASSYSGLDTEAFF.

The rearrangement links TRBV4-1 to TRBJ1-4, with a tentative D call TRBD1 (6 bases). The CDR3 extends over 14 amino acids. Germline V gene lookup returns CDR1 MGHRA and CDR2 YSYEKL. V was clipped by 2 bases and J by 4 bases, with 8 bases between them. The CDR3 region has the DNA TGCGCCAGCAGCCAATGGACAGTTAATGAAAAACTGTTTTTT. Its protein is CASSQWTVNEKLFF.

The genes are TRBV11-2 and TRBJ2-1, with D possibly matching TRBD2 (6 bases). V shed 0 bases and J shed 10 bases, with 13 bases lying between them. The CDR3 has 14 amino acids. Germline CDR1 SGHAT, CDR2 FQNNGV. The CDR3 DNA reads as TGTGCCAGCAGCTTAGATCTCCCTAGCGCAGAGCAGTTCTTC. Encoded protein: CASSLDLPSAEQFF. The variable domain in full, with the rest retrieved from reference TRBV11-2 and TRBJ2-1, is EAGVAQSPRYKIIEKRQSVAFWCNPISGHATLYWYQQILGQGPKLLIQFQNNGVVDDSQLPKDRFSAERLKGVDSTLKIQPAKLEDSAVYLCASSLDLPSAEQFFGPGTRLTVL.

The J gene is TRBJ2-3, the V gene TRBV9, with D maybe TRBD2 (7 bases). Deletions cut 4 bases from V and 3 bases from J, with 18 bases between. Germline CDR1 SGDLS, CDR2 YYNGEE. CDR3 length: 16 amino acids. CDR3 bases: TGTGCCAGCAGCCCCCCTGGCGGGGGCAGGACAGATACGCAGTATTTT. Protein: CASSPPGGGRTDTQYF.

The chain recombines TRBV18 with TRBJ2-3; TRBD2 aligns across 11 bases. Trimming at V came to 5 bases and at J to 2 bases, leaving 6 bases not matched to a gene. Germline CDR1 reads KGHSH; CDR2 reads LQKENI. The CDR3 runs 16 residues. In nucleotides, the CDR3 is TGTGCCAGCTCAAAACTAGCGGGGGATGTCACAGATACGCAGTATTTT. It encodes CASSKLAGDVTDTQYF.